The clone carrying this T cell receptor beta chain was seen just once. Its antigen is unknown. Produced via immunoSEQ multiplex PCR; TCRdb's table is partial and in-frame only. The sample yields around 30,000 clones, approximately 89% seen once. The data originate from a study of a mutant IDH1 vaccine in newly diagnosed glioma. Study overall: First vaccine doses came 4-6 weeks after radiotherapy alone, or with temozolomide cycles. Sex among treated patients split 62.5% male, roughly 40% female; mean age was roughly 40 years.

Regarding time point: week 47, end of study. The investigators gave 300 ug of mutant IDH1 20-mer peptide in each vaccine dose, together with topical imiquimod. New astrocytomas of WHO grade 3 or 4 that were IDH1-mutant and ATRX-lost were found in the donors. This CDR3 comprises 15 residues. Deletions cut 6 bases from V and 2 bases from J, with 17 bases between. The V gene's germline CDR1 is MNHEY and CDR2 SMNVEV (reference sequence). Sequencing was performed on PBMCs, taken from a glioma patient whose treatment included an IDH1 peptide vaccine. The receptor was derived from a man aged 35 to 55 with glioma. The gene calls are TRBV27 and TRBJ2-7; D is undetermined. The CDR3 is CASRGFRGPAYEQYF. The CDR3 DNA reads TGTGCCAGCAGGGGATTCCGCGGACCTGCCTACGAGCAGTACTTC.